This T cell receptor beta chain was captured by sequencing in a study of blood T cell repertoires in COVID-19. For the study at large: Acute and convalescent COVID-19 samples came from the United States, Italy and Spain. T cells, B-cell-depleted T cells, or PBMCs provided the cDNA or gDNA that served as material.

In this sample, this clone turned up once. TCRdb's table, derived via immunoSEQ multiplex PCR, lists solely in-frame clones and lacks some. The repertoire includes approximately 320,000 clones, over 80% of them detected once, and around 9.3% sits in the top ten. Participant-given clinical history determined each cohort assignment. Two negative PCRs, clearance, or symptom resolution were required of recovered Cohort 3 donors. V gave up 1 base and J gave up 5 bases, with 20 bases separating them. Per the germline V gene, CDR1 is SGHRS and CDR2 is YFSETQ. There are 17 residues in the CDR3. The sequenced sample consisted of PBMCs or T cells enriched from blood (not recorded which). This receptor was obtained from a woman in her late teens or twenties who had recovered from COVID-19. V gene TRBV5-1 combines with J gene TRBJ2-3; a weak D match, TRBD1 (8 bases). The CDR3 DNA sequence: TGCGCCAGCAGCTTGTGGACAGGGAGGGGTACAGGAGATACGCAGTATTTT. Its protein product is CASSLWTGRGTGDTQYF. Together with reference TRBV5-1 and TRBJ2-3, the CDR3 gives the full variable domain: KAGVTQTPRYLIKTRGQQVTLSCSPISGHRSVSWYQQTPGQGLQFLFEYFSETQRNKGNFPGRFSGRQFSNSRSEMNVSTLELGDSALYLCASSLWTGRGTGDTQYFGPGTRLTVL.